This passage covers 7 T cell receptor beta chains from one sample sequenced in a study of cytomegalovirus exposure and HLA in healthy donors. 13 Jbeta primers and 60 Vbeta primers were used for the PCR. The method was immunoSEQ multiplex PCR; TCRdb's version includes in-frame clones alone and lacks a portion of them. The repertoire consists of some 150,000 clones, with roughly 80% occurring once and the leading ten covering about 3.5%. What was sequenced was PBMCs. All receptors derive from a man aged 35-49 years in good health and CMV-seronegative.

This rearrangement joins TRBV7-3 to TRBJ1-1; D possibly corresponds to TRBD1 (5 bases). Germline loops: CDR1 SGHTA, CDR2 FQGTGA. V dropped 3 bases and J dropped 3 bases, with 8 bases sitting between them. The CDR3 sequence is 13 residues long. The CDR3 nucleotides read TGTGCCAGCAGCTTCGCACAGGACACTGAAGCTTTCTTT. Its protein product is CASSFAQDTEAFF.

The chain uses TRBV2 and TRBJ2-3; 9 nucleotides align to TRBD2. This CDR3 has 14 amino acids. The germline gives CDR1 SNHLY, CDR2 FYNNEI. Trimming at V came to 9 bases and at J to 0 bases, leaving 4 bases not matched to a gene. The CDR3 sequence is CARTSGTSTDTQYF. The CDR3 DNA is TGTGCCAGGACTAGCGGCACTAGCACAGATACGCAGTATTTT.

The chain recombines TRBV28 with TRBJ1-1, with D unresolved. The CDR3 has 13 amino acids. The germline V gene has CDR1 MDHEN and CDR2 SYDVKM. With 3 bases removed from V and 5 bases from J, the gap between germline ends came to 10 bases. The CDR3 is CASSFRRRTEAFF. The CDR3 bases are TGTGCCAGCAGTTTTCGAAGGAGGACTGAAGCTTTCTTT.

The gene calls are TRBV7-2 and TRBJ1-4; 9 bases match TRBD1. Per the germline V gene, CDR1 is SGHTA and CDR2 is FQGNSA. V lost 6 bases, J lost 7 bases, and 3 bases stayed unmatched. The CDR3 has 13 amino acids. The CDR3 reads CASRGQGREKLFF. CDR3 bases: TGTGCCAGCAGGGGACAGGGTCGTGAAAAACTGTTTTTT. Together with reference TRBV7-2 and TRBJ1-4, the CDR3 gives the full variable domain: GAGVSQSPSNKVTEKGKDVELRCDPISGHTALYWYRQSLGQGLEFLIYFQGNSAPDKSGLPSDRFSAERTGGSVSTLTIQRTQQEDSAVYLCASRGQGREKLFFGSGTQLSVL.

This clone has only one observation. Here the CDR3 reads CASSGSGIRTEAFF. In nucleotides, the CDR3 is TGTGCCAGCAGTGGGTCAGGGATTCGCACTGAAGCTTTCTTT. The chain is built from TRBV2 and TRBJ1-1; D is possibly TRBD1 (5 bases). Trimming removed 4 bases at V and 4 bases at J, with 13 bases between. This CDR3 comprises 14 residues. Germline loops: CDR1 SNHLY, CDR2 FYNNEI.

The chain carries TRBV2 and TRBJ1-6, with D tentatively TRBD1 (5 bases). V lost 7 bases, J lost 8 bases, and 12 bases lay in between. In germline, CDR1 is SNHLY, CDR2 FYNNEI. The CDR3 is 13 residues long. CDR3 protein: CASMEGGDSPLHF. The CDR3 region has the DNA TGTGCCAGCATGGAGGGAGGGGATTCACCCCTCCACTTT.

J is TRBJ1-1 and V is TRBV10-2; the match to TRBD1 covers 8 bases. CDR3 length: 14 amino acids. The trim removed 6 bases at V and 3 bases at J, leaving 6 bases unmatched. Germline CDR1 reads WSHSY; CDR2 reads SAAADI. DNA of the CDR3: TGCGCCAGCAGGGCCACAGGGGGGGACACTGAAGCTTTCTTT. Protein sequence: CASRATGGDTEAFF.